This T cell receptor (beta chain) was recorded in a study of T cells in Graves' hyperthyroidism and ophthalmopathy. The CDR3 loop spans 13 amino acids. Trimming pared 3 bases from V and 4 bases from J, leaving 12 bases between. Germline CDR1 reads GTSNPN; CDR2 reads SVGIG (reference sequence). It was RNA transcripts that yielded the amplified TCR beta CDR3 regions. HTBI primers were the set used in a first-round RT-PCR of the TCR CDR3. Via MiXCR, TCRdb re-called the multiplex PCR reads, giving one row per CDR3 protein. This sample carries about 370,000 distinct CDR3 sequences, 15% of them seen once, and the ten largest clones take roughly 19%. The table lists this clonotype with many counts.

The TCR comes from a woman aged 60 to 75 with Graves' ophthalmopathy. The rearrangement links TRBV30 to TRBJ2-5, with D possibly matching TRBD2 (5 bases). Sequenced material: blood. The chain's CDR3 is CAWSRDRSETQYF. Here the CDR3 DNA reads TGTGCCTGGAGCCGGGATCGATCAGAGACCCAGTACTTC. The full variable domain, with the rest looked up from reference TRBV30 and TRBJ2-5, is SQTIHQWPATLVQPVGSPLSLECTVEGTSNPNLYWYRQAAGRGLQLLFYSVGIGQISSEVPQNLSASRPQDRQFILSSKKLLLSDSGFYLCAWSRDRSETQYFGPGTRLLVL.